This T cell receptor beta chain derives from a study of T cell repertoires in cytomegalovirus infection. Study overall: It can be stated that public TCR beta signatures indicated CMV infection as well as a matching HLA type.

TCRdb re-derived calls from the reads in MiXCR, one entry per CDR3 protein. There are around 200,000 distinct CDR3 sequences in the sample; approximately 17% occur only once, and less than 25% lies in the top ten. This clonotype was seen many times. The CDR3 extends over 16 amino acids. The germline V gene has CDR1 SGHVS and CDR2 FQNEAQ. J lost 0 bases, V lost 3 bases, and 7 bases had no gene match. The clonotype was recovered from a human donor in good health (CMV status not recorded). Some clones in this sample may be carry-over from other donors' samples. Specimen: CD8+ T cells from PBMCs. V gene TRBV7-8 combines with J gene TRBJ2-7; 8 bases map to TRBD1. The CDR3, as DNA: TGTGCCAGCAGCTTCCGACAGGGGACCCGCTCCTACGAGCAGTACTTC. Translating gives CASSFRQGTRSYEQYF.